This entry lists 22 T cell receptor beta chains sequenced from one sample in a study of CXCR3-negative and CXCR3-positive naive CD8 T cells. For these TCRs, the target antigens are not known. The study, taken as a whole, reports: Compared with CXCR3-negative naive cells, CXCR3-positive naive cells showed more hydrophobic TRB CDR3s.

5' RACE with UMI labels generated the TRB cDNA libraries. After re-calling the 5' RACE reads, TCRdb lists one entry per CDR3 protein, DNA absent. The sample has around 150,000 distinct CDR3 sequences, and its top ten clones hold 0.41%. The sequenced sample was naive CXCR3+ CD8+ T cells from blood. Subset reported: CD45RO-CCR7+CD27+CD95- naive CD8+ T cells expressing CXCR3 (TNR3+). These receptors were collected from a human donor in good health. Some clones in this sample may be carry-over from other donors' samples.

The V and J genes are TRBV7-6 and TRBJ1-2; with no DNA, the TCRdb D assignment of TRBD1 cannot be verified. The germline V gene has CDR1 SGHVS and CDR2 FNYEAQ. The CDR3 is 14 amino acids. CDR3 residues: CASSPGTGGYGYTF.

This chain joins TRBV29-1 and TRBJ2-7; the D call from TCRdb, TRBD1, cannot be confirmed without DNA. Germline V gene lookup returns CDR1 SQVTM and CDR2 ANQGSEA. The CDR3 totals 16 residues. CDR3: CSVPLTFSRGSYEQYF.

The CDR3: CASSQVTGFYEQYF. This chain uses TRBV4-1 with TRBJ2-7. This CDR3 contains 14 residues. Germline values: CDR1 MGHRA, CDR2 YSYEKL.

This chain connects TRBV7-9 to TRBJ2-1; TCRdb calls TRBD1, which cannot be checked without DNA. This CDR3 comprises 15 residues. The germline gives CDR1 SEHNR, CDR2 FQNEAQ (reference sequence). The CDR3 spells CASSIGQGESLRQFF.

This rearrangement joins TRBV10-3 to TRBJ2-5. The length of the CDR3 is 14 residues. The germline CDR1 and CDR2 sequences are ENHRY and SYGVKD. CDR3: CAIREEGDQETQYF.

V usage is TRBV28 and J usage is TRBJ2-3; TCRdb calls TRBD2, which cannot be checked without DNA. Germline-derived CDR1 and CDR2 are MDHEN and SYDVKM. CDR3 length equals 15 residues. The CDR3: CASSLRDYNTDTQYF.

V gene TRBV12-3 or TRBV12-4 combines with J gene TRBJ1-4; TCRdb selects TRBD1, and the lack of DNA leaves this call unchecked. This CDR3 is 13 amino acids long. CDR3 sequence: CASSPQGVEKLFF.

V gene TRBV11-2 combines with J gene TRBJ1-1. Germline V lookup: CDR1 SGHAT, CDR2 FQNNGV. The CDR3 extends over 13 amino acids. The chain's CDR3 is CASSPPLGAEAFF.

This sequence joins TRBV3-1 and TRBJ2-7; TCRdb proposes TRBD1, but this gene call is untestable without DNA. This CDR3 has 14 residues. The germline V gene has CDR1 LGHDT and CDR2 YNNKEL (reference sequence). CDR3 amino acids: CASSHRDRVHEQYF.

This chain joins TRBV20-1 and TRBJ2-4; the TRBD2 assignment by TCRdb is unverifiable without DNA. Germline CDR1 DFQATT, CDR2 SNEGSKA (reference sequence). CDR3 length: 16 amino acids. The CDR3 protein is CNARGGLVVHENIQYF.

CDR3 sequence: CASSVGTGEAFF. This chain connects TRBV9 to TRBJ1-1; lacking DNA, the TRBD1 call made by TCRdb goes unchecked. The CDR3 has 12 residues. The germline V gene has CDR1 SGDLS and CDR2 YYNGEE.

The chain has TRBV20-1 and TRBJ2-1. The CDR3 sequence is 11 residues long. Looked up from germline, CDR1 is DFQATT and CDR2 is SNEGSKA (reference sequence). CDR3 amino acids: CSARVFREQFF.

The rearrangement joins TRBV20-1 to TRBJ2-7; there is no DNA to check the TCRdb D call of TRBD1. CDR3 size: 15 residues. Germline CDR1 is DFQATT and CDR2 is SNEGSKA (reference sequence). CDR3 loop: CSAIPGDRENYEQYF.

V and J are TRBV12-3 or TRBV12-4 and TRBJ2-1; TCRdb designates TRBD2, a call that cannot be tested without DNA. The CDR3 totals 17 residues. CDR3 in amino acids: CASSLASGRTGLLEQFF.

The chain joins TRBV7-9 to TRBJ1-4. The CDR3 runs to 14 residues. Germline V CDR1 and CDR2: SEHNR, FQNEAQ (reference sequence). CDR3 region: CASRTTTFNEKLFF.

The chain employs TRBV7-9 and TRBJ1-1; TCRdb returns TRBD1, unconfirmable since there is no DNA. Germline V gene sequence: CDR1 SEHNR, CDR2 FQNEAQ (reference sequence). This CDR3 spans 13 amino acids. The CDR3 spells CASRGQLNTEAFF.

The rearrangement uses TRBV19 and TRBJ1-1; as DNA is missing, the TRBD1 call by TCRdb cannot be tested. Germline V gene data show CDR1 as LNHDA and CDR2 as SQIVND (reference sequence). There are 13 residues in the CDR3. This CDR3 is CASSAGVNTEAFF.

The chain has TRBV5-5 and TRBJ2-2. This CDR3 region has 15 residues. Germline CDR1 and CDR2: SGHKS and YYEKEE (reference sequence). The CDR3 here is CASSFAGTDTGELFF.

This sequence joins TRBV7-8 and TRBJ2-5; TCRdb's D gene call, TRBD1, goes unchecked for lack of DNA. This CDR3 spans 16 amino acids. The germline V gene encodes CDR1 SGHVS and CDR2 FQNEAQ. CDR3 sequence reads: CASSLVSRGRGETQYF.

This chain links TRBV2 with TRBJ2-1; TCRdb picks TRBD1, but there is no DNA to check that call. Germline V gene sequence: CDR1 SNHLY, CDR2 FYNNEI. The CDR3 runs 17 residues. CDR3 residues: CASSPTGRYSSYNEQFF. Drawing the rest from reference TRBV2 and TRBJ2-1, the complete variable domain is EPEVTQTPSHQVTQMGQEVILRCVPISNHLYFYWYRQILGQKVEFLVSFYNNEISEKSEIFDDQFSVERPDGSNFTLKIRSTKLEDSAMYFCASSPTGRYSSYNEQFFGPGTRLTVL.

This rearrangement joins TRBV9 to TRBJ2-1; the D gene TCRdb calls, TRBD1, cannot be checked with no DNA. CDR1 and CDR2 (germline): SGDLS, YYNGEE. The CDR3 is made up of 16 amino acids. The chain's CDR3 is CASSLGTVDYLNEQFF.

This sequence joins TRBV7-9 and TRBJ2-7; there is no DNA to check the TCRdb D call of TRBD1. The CDR3 runs to 13 residues. CDR1 is SEHNR and CDR2 is FQNEAQ in the germline V gene (reference sequence). The chain's CDR3 is CASSLAGAEEQYF. Complete variable domain (other parts from reference TRBV7-9 and TRBJ2-7): DTGVSQNPRHKITKRGQNVTFRCDPISEHNRLYWYRQTLGQGPEFLTYFQNEAQLEKSRLLSDRFSAERPKGSFSTLEIQRTEQGDSAMYLCASSLAGAEEQYFGPGTRLTVT.